This is a list of T cell receptor beta chains from one sample in a study of CD8 T cells in Susac syndrome. Each CDR3 protein gets one entry after TCRdb re-called the immunoSEQ multiplex PCR reads with MiXCR. Of more than 120,000 distinct CDR3 sequences listed, approximately 94% are singletons. The sequencing input was CD4+ T cells from PBMCs. All receptors derive from a human donor in good health. CDR3s include the opening cysteine and the closing phenylalanine or tryptophan.

v_call: TRBV7-2
j_call: TRBJ1-4
cdr3_aa: CASSQPRQGYEKLFF

v_call: TRBV2
j_call: TRBJ1-1
cdr3_aa: CASSEIRGEAFF

v_call: TRBV20-1
j_call: TRBJ1-1
cdr3_aa: CSAPGVLDSEAFF

v_call: TRBV20-1
j_call: TRBJ1-1
cdr3_aa: CSASHGTMNTEAFF

v_call: TRBV19
j_call: TRBJ1-5
cdr3_aa: CASSIDRGRHQPQHF

v_call: TRBV20-1
j_call: TRBJ2-7
cdr3_aa: CSARVTETSYEQYF

v_call: TRBV5-1
j_call: TRBJ2-1
cdr3_aa: CASSLGGGGSYNEQFF

v_call: TRBV20-1
j_call: TRBJ2-3
cdr3_aa: CSASLGNTQYF

v_call: TRBV20-1
j_call: TRBJ2-5
cdr3_aa: CSGIWGPGETQYF

v_call: TRBV2
j_call: TRBJ1-5
cdr3_aa: CASRVRTAGQPQHF

v_call: TRBV27
j_call: TRBJ1-1
cdr3_aa: CASSLTSYGSEAFF

v_call: TRBV2
j_call: TRBJ2-6
cdr3_aa: CASSASGANVLTF

v_call: TRBV18
j_call: TRBJ2-5
cdr3_aa: CASSLRLAGDMETQYF

v_call: TRBV30
j_call: TRBJ2-7
cdr3_aa: CAWEGRSGVYEQYF

v_call: TRBV29-1
j_call: TRBJ2-1
cdr3_aa: CSGRDRGSYNEQFF

v_call: TRBV24-1
j_call: TRBJ2-1
cdr3_aa: CATSDFGLEQFF

v_call: TRBV5-1
j_call: TRBJ2-7
cdr3_aa: CARLGFYEQYF

v_call: TRBV20-1
j_call: TRBJ1-2
cdr3_aa: CSSPPRGRNYGYTF

v_call: TRBV5-1
j_call: TRBJ2-7
cdr3_aa: CASSWAGGSVEQYF

v_call: TRBV7-9
j_call: TRBJ2-5
cdr3_aa: CASSLPGQKETQYF

v_call: TRBV5-1
j_call: TRBJ2-5
cdr3_aa: CASSFDRAKETQYF

v_call: TRBV11-2
j_call: TRBJ2-7
cdr3_aa: CASSLEREWGSDQYF

v_call: TRBV24-1
j_call: TRBJ2-6
cdr3_aa: CATSDIGLGANVLTF

v_call: TRBV15
j_call: TRBJ2-3
cdr3_aa: CATSPPGPRPNTQYF

v_call: TRBV5-1
j_call: TRBJ2-7
cdr3_aa: CASSLDSFYEQYF

v_call: TRBV20-1
j_call: TRBJ2-7
cdr3_aa: CSALAGNRPHEQYF

v_call: TRBV5-6
j_call: TRBJ2-1
cdr3_aa: CASQLLSSYNEQFF

v_call: TRBV11-3
j_call: TRBJ2-1
cdr3_aa: CASSSGGRNEQFF

v_call: TRBV5-6
j_call: TRBJ2-7
cdr3_aa: CASSLGLREQYF

v_call: TRBV20-1
j_call: TRBJ2-3
cdr3_aa: CSARTETVGTDTQYF

v_call: TRBV24-1
j_call: TRBJ2-3
cdr3_aa: CATSDPGTDTQYF

v_call: TRBV28
j_call: TRBJ1-5
cdr3_aa: CASSPPTGRQPQHF

v_call: TRBV2
j_call: TRBJ1-1
cdr3_aa: CASARNTEAFF

v_call: TRBV5-6
j_call: TRBJ2-7
cdr3_aa: CASSFRGGKDEQYF

v_call: TRBV6-1
j_call: TRBJ2-4
cdr3_aa: CASSGWGGPAQNIQYF

v_call: TRBV6-2/TRBV6-3
j_call: TRBJ1-1
cdr3_aa: CASSYAGGGAFF

v_call: TRBV27
j_call: TRBJ2-6
cdr3_aa: CASGANVLTF

v_call: TRBV5-1
j_call: TRBJ2-5
cdr3_aa: CASSLEGNGEETQYF

v_call: TRBV6-6
j_call: TRBJ2-1
cdr3_aa: CASSRDRGHDEQFF

v_call: TRBV3-1
j_call: TRBJ2-5
cdr3_aa: CASSQSGRWETQYF